Shown below are 3 T cell receptor beta chains from a single sample sequenced in a study of T cell responses to AZD1222 COVID-19 vaccine. The method was immunoSEQ multiplex PCR; TCRdb's version includes in-frame clones alone and lacks a portion of them. The listing contains about 140,000 clones. Sequences were obtained from peripheral blood. These receptors all come from an adult in good health.

This sequence joins TRBV18 and TRBJ1-1; maybe TRBD1 (5 bases). The CDR3 contains 15 residues. V lost 3 bases, J lost 1 base, and 12 bases lay in between. Looked up from germline, CDR1 is KGHSH and CDR2 is LQKENI. The CDR3, as DNA: TGTGCCAGCTCACCGGGGGTGGGATCGAACACTGAAGCTTTCTTT. This encodes CASSPGVGSNTEAFF.

This sequence joins TRBV5-1 and TRBJ1-2; possibly TRBD1 for D (5 bases). Germline lookup yields CDR1 SGHRS and CDR2 YFSETQ. V lost 0 bases and J 4 bases, leaving 10 bases between the germline ends. This CDR3 is 14 amino acids long. CDR3 loop: CASSLASGVYGYTF. Written as DNA, the CDR3 is TGCGCCAGCAGCTTGGCGTCGGGGGTCTATGGCTACACCTTC.

CDR3 loop: CASSFTTGGDTEAFF. The CDR3 DNA reads as TGTGCCAGCAGCTTTACGACAGGGGGTGACACTGAAGCTTTCTTT. The J gene is TRBJ1-1, the V gene TRBV5-4, with 9 bases identical to TRBD1. J was trimmed by 3 bases and V by 2 bases; bases with no gene match: 5. This CDR3 contains 15 residues. Germline-derived CDR1 and CDR2 are SGHNT and YYREEE (reference sequence).